These 24 T cell receptor beta chains originate from one sample sequenced in a study of response to subunit inactivated influenza vaccine. TCRdb re-called the RT-PCR reads through MiXCR, storing one row per CDR3 protein. The sample has around 540,000 distinct CDR3 sequences, about 10% seen once. The sample was PBMCs from blood, taken on the day of vaccination. Source of these receptors: a man between 50 and 59 years old who received an inactivated influenza vaccine.

There are a few counts of this clonotype. The V call is TRBV5-1, the J call TRBJ1-1, with D hard to call. The CDR3 length is 14 residues. Trimming pared 4 bases from V and 1 base from J, leaving 11 bases between. Germline lookup yields CDR1 SGHRS and CDR2 YFSETQ. CDR3 loop: CASSPNAQNTEAFF. The DNA of the CDR3 is TGCGCCAGCAGCCCTAACGCACAGAACACTGAAGCTTTCTTT.

This clonotype has more than one count but fewer than ten. The rearrangement joins TRBV27 to TRBJ1-1; D is unresolved. This CDR3 contains 13 residues. Trimming cost V 5 bases and J 4 bases, with 11 bases left between them. Germline V gives CDR1 MNHEY, CDR2 SMNVEV (reference sequence). The CDR3 sequence: CASSVSLATEAFF. DNA of the CDR3: TGTGCCAGCAGTGTCTCTCTTGCCACTGAAGCTTTCTTT.

The V gene is TRBV20-1, the J gene TRBJ2-5; D unresolved. Germline V lookup: CDR1 DFQATT, CDR2 SNEGSKA (reference sequence). Between the trimmed V and J ends, which lost 6 bases and 1 base, there was a span of 12 bases. This CDR3 has 13 residues. The chain's CDR3 is CSATRVGQETQYF. The CDR3, as DNA: TGCAGTGCGACCAGAGTGGGCCAAGAGACCCAGTACTTC.

This clonotype was seen only a few times. The chain joins TRBV6-5 to TRBJ2-1; D unclear. Germline lookup yields CDR1 MNHEY and CDR2 SVGAGI. This CDR3 is 15 amino acids long. Trimming pared 2 bases from V and 2 bases from J, leaving 10 bases between. Written as DNA, the CDR3 is TGTGCCAGCAGTTACGGAAAAAACCCCTACAATGAGCAGTTCTTC. It yields the protein CASSYGKNPYNEQFF.

At least ten counts were recorded for this clonotype. The rearrangement joins TRBV7-6 to TRBJ1-1; 8 positions agree with TRBD1. This CDR3 is 15 amino acids long. V lost 5 bases and J lost 0; bases outside the gene matches: 5. Germline values: CDR1 SGHVS, CDR2 FNYEAQ. This CDR3 is CASSPRQGLNTEAFF. The CDR3 DNA sequence: TGTGCCAGCAGCCCCCGACAGGGGTTGAACACTGAAGCTTTCTTT.

The rearrangement links TRBV7-9 to TRBJ1-1; D is ambiguous. The V and J ends lost 8 bases and 1 base respectively, with 5 bases between them. Per the germline V gene, CDR1 is SEHNR and CDR2 is FQNEAQ (reference sequence). This CDR3 has 11 residues. CDR3 region: CASEPNTEAFF. In DNA, the CDR3 is TGTGCCAGCGAGCCGAACACTGAAGCTTTCTTT. Full variable domain (rest looked up from reference TRBV7-9 and TRBJ1-1): DTGVSQNPRHKITKRGQNVTFRCDPISEHNRLYWYRQTLGQGPEFLTYFQNEAQLEKSRLLSDRFSAERPKGSFSTLEIQRTEQGDSAMYLCASEPNTEAFFGQGTRLTVV.

The V and J genes are TRBV5-1 and TRBJ2-5; possibly TRBD1 for D (5 bases). Looked up from germline, CDR1 is SGHRS and CDR2 is YFSETQ. With 0 bases removed from V and 7 bases from J, the gap between germline ends came to 13 bases. This CDR3 is built from 14 residues. In nucleotides, the CDR3 is TGCGCCAGCAGCTTGGAGCCGGACATGGGGACCCAGTACTTC. Translation: CASSLEPDMGTQYF.

This clonotype has a handful of counts. CDR3 sequence (DNA): TGTGCCAGCAGACTAGCGGGAGGTACGCAGTATTTT. It translates to CASRLAGGTQYF. The genes are TRBV28 and TRBJ2-3; 12 bases are shared with TRBD2. The CDR3 covers 12 residues. Trimming took 6 bases from V and 8 from J; bases not matched to a gene: 0. The germline V gene encodes CDR1 MDHEN and CDR2 SYDVKM.

The genes are TRBV4-2 and TRBJ2-5, with 8 bases lining up with TRBD2. CDR1 LGHNA and CDR2 YNFKEQ come from the germline V gene. V was pared by 0 bases and J by 1 base, with 7 bases of the junction left unmatched. The CDR3 totals 17 residues. The CDR3 nucleotides read TGTGCCAGCAGCCAAGATGGGCGGGGGGCCGTCCAAGAGACCCAGTACTTC. Amino acids: CASSQDGRGAVQETQYF.

This clonotype was recorded only once. The V call is TRBV20-1, the J call TRBJ2-1; D remains unclear. V lost 0 bases and J 0 bases, leaving 9 bases between the germline ends. The CDR3 runs 15 residues. Germline values: CDR1 DFQATT, CDR2 SNEGSKA (reference sequence). The DNA of the CDR3 is TGCAGTGCTAGAGATAGGAAGAGCTCCTACAATGAGCAGTTCTTC. It specifies CSARDRKSSYNEQFF.

The chain is built from TRBV5-6 and TRBJ2-1, with 7 bases fitting TRBD1. The germline CDR1 and CDR2 sequences are SGHDT and YYEEEE. V shed 6 bases, J shed 4 bases, and the junction held 4 bases outside the gene matches. This CDR3 region has 13 residues. The CDR3 sequence is CASTGQVYNEQFF. The CDR3 nucleotides are TGTGCCAGCACCGGACAGGTATACAATGAGCAGTTCTTC.

The chain employs TRBV5-4 and TRBJ1-6, with D perhaps matching TRBD1 (5 bases). CDR3 length: 16 amino acids. V lost 4 bases and J lost 0, with 11 bases in between. CDR1 and CDR2 from the germline V gene are SGHNT and YYREEE (reference sequence). The CDR3 DNA reads as TGTGCCAGCAGCACCTGGGGGAGCTCCTATAATTCACCCCTCCACTTT. It encodes CASSTWGSSYNSPLHF. Filled out from reference TRBV5-4 and TRBJ1-6, the complete variable domain reads ETGVTQSPTHLIKTRGQQVTLRCSSQSGHNTVSWYQQALGQGPQFIFQYYREEENGRGNFPPRFSGLQFPNYSSELNVNALELDDSALYLCASSTWGSSYNSPLHFGNGTRLTVT.

This clonotype has a handful of counts. The chain joins TRBV7-9 to TRBJ2-5, with D maybe TRBD1 (5 bases). V lost 1 base and J 5 bases, leaving 17 bases between the germline ends. The germline CDR1 and CDR2 sequences are SEHNR and FQNEAQ (reference sequence). The CDR3 runs 16 residues. The CDR3 spells CASSLVSWTFVETQYF. CDR3 coding DNA: TGTGCCAGCAGCTTAGTATCGTGGACATTTGTCGAGACCCAGTACTTC.

This clonotype has ten or more counts. The chain couples TRBV15 to TRBJ1-5; no definite D call. Germline values: CDR1 LNHNV, CDR2 YYDKDF (reference sequence). Between the trimmed V and J ends, which lost 0 bases and 7 bases, there was a span of 10 bases. The CDR3 consists of 14 residues. For the CDR3, the DNA is TGTGCCACCAGCAGAGATATCGTCGGCCAGCCCCAGCATTTT. This translates into CATSRDIVGQPQHF.

The rearrangement links TRBV28 to TRBJ1-1; D perhaps matches TRBD1 (6 bases). This CDR3 is 16 amino acids long. Between the trimmed V and J ends, which lost 3 bases and 0 bases, there was a span of 14 bases. Germline CDR1 and CDR2: MDHEN and SYDVKM. This CDR3 is CASSFPRGGMNTEAFF. The CDR3 nucleotides are TGTGCCAGCAGTTTCCCTCGTGGGGGCATGAACACTGAAGCTTTCTTT. Full variable domain (outside the CDR3, taken from reference TRBV28 and TRBJ1-1): DVKVTQSSRYLVKRTGEKVFLECVQDMDHENMFWYRQDPGLGLRLIYFSYDVKMKEKGDIPEGYSVSREKKERFSLILESASTNQTSMYLCASSFPRGGMNTEAFFGQGTRLTVV.

This clonotype was counted at least ten times. The rearrangement joins TRBV5-1 to TRBJ1-6, with D tentatively TRBD1 (5 bases). This CDR3 has 15 residues. V lost 4 bases and J lost 0, with 8 bases in between. Per the germline V gene, CDR1 is SGHRS and CDR2 is YFSETQ. The CDR3 here is CASSPGDSYNSPLHF. CDR3 in DNA: TGCGCCAGCAGCCCGGGGGACTCCTATAATTCACCCCTCCACTTT.

The V call is TRBV20-1, the J call TRBJ1-5, with TRBD1 matching 8 bases. The CDR3 consists of 14 residues. V lost 3 bases and J lost 0; bases outside the gene matches: 1. Germline values: CDR1 DFQATT, CDR2 SNEGSKA (reference sequence). CDR3 DNA sequence: TGCAGTGCTAGCGACAGGGGTAGCAATCAGCCCCAGCATTTT. This encodes CSASDRGSNQPQHF.

This clonotype was recorded a few times. The rearrangement joins TRBV11-3 to TRBJ2-1; no reliable D call. Germline lookup yields CDR1 SGHNT and CDR2 YENEEA. The CDR3 extends over 12 amino acids. Between the trimmed V and J ends, which lost 5 bases and 7 bases, there was a span of 9 bases. The DNA of the CDR3 is TGTGCCAGCAGCCAAGGGCAAAATGAGCAGTTCTTC. Encoded protein: CASSQGQNEQFF.

CDR3 sequence: CSVDGLAGGPGAETQYF. DNA for the CDR3: TGCAGCGTCGATGGACTAGCGGGAGGGCCGGGAGCAGAGACCCAGTACTTC. The genes are TRBV29-1 and TRBJ2-5; 15 bases match TRBD2. From germline, CDR1 is SQVTM and CDR2 ANQGSEA. V trimming: 6 bases; J trimming: 4 bases; junction bases outside the gene matches: 12. The CDR3 sequence is 17 residues long.

The chain uses TRBV25-1 and TRBJ1-1; weak D call: TRBD1 (5 bases). The germline gives CDR1 MGHDK, CDR2 SYGVNS. The CDR3 has 15 residues. Deletions cut 6 bases from V and 0 bases from J, with 14 bases between. The CDR3 protein is CASRRDGMLNTEAFF. The CDR3 region has the DNA TGTGCCAGCAGGAGGGACGGAATGTTGAACACTGAAGCTTTCTTT.

This clonotype was seen at least ten times. The V gene is TRBV7-2, the J gene TRBJ1-4; D is uncertain. CDR3 length equals 13 residues. Germline-derived CDR1 and CDR2 are SGHTA and FQGNSA. V gave up 7 bases and J gave up 4 bases, with 10 bases separating them. CDR3 coding DNA: TGTGCCAGCACCCGTCCGGGTAATGAAAAACTGTTTTTT. It yields the protein CASTRPGNEKLFF. The whole variable domain, remainder taken from reference TRBV7-2 and TRBJ1-4, is GAGVSQSPSNKVTEKGKDVELRCDPISGHTALYWYRQSLGQGLEFLIYFQGNSAPDKSGLPSDRFSAERTGGSVSTLTIQRTQQEDSAVYLCASTRPGNEKLFFGSGTQLSVL.

This chain links TRBV4-1 with TRBJ2-7; 9 nucleotides match TRBD1. Trimming at V came to 0 bases and at J to 7 bases, leaving 4 bases not matched to a gene. In germline, CDR1 is MGHRA, CDR2 YSYEKL. CDR3 length equals 14 residues. CDR3 loop: CASSQDTGTGEQYF. The CDR3 DNA is TGCGCCAGCAGCCAAGATACAGGGACAGGGGAGCAGTACTTC.

The sample holds many counts of this clonotype. The rearrangement joins TRBV12-3 or TRBV12-4 to TRBJ2-7; D unresolved. This CDR3 is built from 16 residues. V was shortened by 8 bases and J by 0 bases, with 20 bases between the two germline ends. In DNA form, the CDR3 reads TGTGCCAGCCTATATCCAACAGCTTTTAGCTCCTACGAGCAGTACTTC. As protein: CASLYPTAFSSYEQYF.

This clonotype has at least ten counts. This chain connects TRBV6-2 or TRBV6-3 to TRBJ2-6, with D unclear. Trimming took off 9 bases at V and 2 bases at J, with 8 bases between the two ends. Germline V gene data show CDR1 as MNHEY and CDR2 as SVGEGT. The CDR3 is made up of 13 amino acids. CDR3 sequence: CASWAAGANVLTF. DNA for the CDR3: TGTGCCAGTTGGGCGGCTGGGGCCAACGTCCTGACTTTC.